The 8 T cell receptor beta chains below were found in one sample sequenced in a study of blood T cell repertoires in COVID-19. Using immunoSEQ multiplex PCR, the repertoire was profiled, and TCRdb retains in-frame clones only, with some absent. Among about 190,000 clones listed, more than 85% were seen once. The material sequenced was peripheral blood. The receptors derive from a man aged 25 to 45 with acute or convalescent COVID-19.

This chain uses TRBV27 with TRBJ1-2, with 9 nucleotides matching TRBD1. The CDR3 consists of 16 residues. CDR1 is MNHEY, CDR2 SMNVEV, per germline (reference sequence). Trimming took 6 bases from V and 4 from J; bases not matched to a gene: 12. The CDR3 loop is CASRGGVTGGSYGYTF. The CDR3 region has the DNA TGTGCCAGCAGGGGGGGCGTGACAGGGGGAAGCTATGGCTACACCTTC.

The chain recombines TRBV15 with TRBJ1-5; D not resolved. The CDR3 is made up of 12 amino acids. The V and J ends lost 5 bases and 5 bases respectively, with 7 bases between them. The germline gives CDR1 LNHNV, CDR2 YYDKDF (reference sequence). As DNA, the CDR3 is TGTGCCACCAGCTTATTAGATCAGCCCCAGCATTTT. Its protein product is CATSLLDQPQHF.

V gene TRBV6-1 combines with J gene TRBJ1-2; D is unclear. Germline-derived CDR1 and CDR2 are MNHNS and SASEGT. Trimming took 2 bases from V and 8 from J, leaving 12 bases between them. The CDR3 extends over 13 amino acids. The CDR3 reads CASSEILEGGYTF. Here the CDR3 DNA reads TGTGCCAGCAGTGAAATCCTGGAGGGCGGCTACACCTTC.

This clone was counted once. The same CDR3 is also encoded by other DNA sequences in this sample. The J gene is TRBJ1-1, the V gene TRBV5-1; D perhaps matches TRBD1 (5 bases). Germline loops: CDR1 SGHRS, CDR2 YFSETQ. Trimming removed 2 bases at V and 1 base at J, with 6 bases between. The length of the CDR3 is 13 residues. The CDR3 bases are TGCGCCAGCAGCTTAACAGGGAACACTGAAGCTTTCTTT. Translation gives CASSLTGNTEAFF. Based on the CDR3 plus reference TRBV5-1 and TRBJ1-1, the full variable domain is KAGVTQTPRYLIKTRGQQVTLSCSPISGHRSVSWYQQTPGQGLQFLFEYFSETQRNKGNFPGRFSGRQFSNSRSEMNVSTLELGDSALYLCASSLTGNTEAFFGQGTRLTVV.

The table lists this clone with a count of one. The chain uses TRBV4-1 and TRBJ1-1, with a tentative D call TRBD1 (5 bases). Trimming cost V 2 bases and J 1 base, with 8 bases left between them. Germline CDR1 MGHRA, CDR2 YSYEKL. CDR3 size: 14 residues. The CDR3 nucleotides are TGCGCCAGCAGCCAACCCGACAGGAACACTGAAGCTTTCTTT. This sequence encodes CASSQPDRNTEAFF.

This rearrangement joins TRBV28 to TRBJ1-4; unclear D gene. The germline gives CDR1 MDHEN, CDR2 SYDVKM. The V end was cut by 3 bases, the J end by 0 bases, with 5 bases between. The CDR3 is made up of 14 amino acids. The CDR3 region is CASSLGATNEKLFF. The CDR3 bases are TGTGCCAGCAGTTTGGGAGCAACTAATGAAAAACTGTTTTTT.

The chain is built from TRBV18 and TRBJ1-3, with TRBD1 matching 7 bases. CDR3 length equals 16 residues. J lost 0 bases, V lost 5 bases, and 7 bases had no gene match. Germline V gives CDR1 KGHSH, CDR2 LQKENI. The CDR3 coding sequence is TGTGCCAGCTCATTCGACAGGGCCCTCTCTGGAAACACCATATATTTT. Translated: CASSFDRALSGNTIYF.

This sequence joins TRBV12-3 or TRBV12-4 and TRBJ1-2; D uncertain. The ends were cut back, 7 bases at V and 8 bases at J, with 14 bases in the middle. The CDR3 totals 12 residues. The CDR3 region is CASKTGERGYTF. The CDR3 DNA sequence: TGTGCCAGCAAAACGGGAGAGAGAGGCTACACCTTC.